This T cell receptor (beta chain) was captured in a study of blood T cell repertoires in COVID-19. In the study overall: The United States, Italy and Spain were the sources of the acute and convalescent COVID-19 samples. The analysed material was cDNA or gDNA that came from T cells, B-cell-depleted T cells, or PBMCs.

The CDR3 sequence is 13 residues long. Germline assignment: CDR1 MNHEY and CDR2 SVGAGI. V was clipped by 6 bases and J by 2 bases, with 11 bases between them. This clone turned up a few times. Original analysis: Amplification of reference gene primers was used by the study to estimate nucleated cell counts. The protocol was immunoSEQ multiplex PCR, while the TCRdb copy is restricted to in-frame clones and leaves out a portion. V, J and clone size are taken as reported in that table, and D and trimming were inferred from the DNA itself. The sample has fewer than 150,000 clones; approximately 83% are singletons.

The genes are TRBV6-5 and TRBJ2-7, with TRBD1 as a possible D gene (7 bases). This sequence was found in a human donor in a cohort sampled during active COVID-19. Sequenced sample: peripheral blood. The CDR3 loop reads CASRAGQTYEQYF. CDR3 DNA: TGTGCCAGCAGGGCGGGACAGACCTACGAGCAGTACTTC.